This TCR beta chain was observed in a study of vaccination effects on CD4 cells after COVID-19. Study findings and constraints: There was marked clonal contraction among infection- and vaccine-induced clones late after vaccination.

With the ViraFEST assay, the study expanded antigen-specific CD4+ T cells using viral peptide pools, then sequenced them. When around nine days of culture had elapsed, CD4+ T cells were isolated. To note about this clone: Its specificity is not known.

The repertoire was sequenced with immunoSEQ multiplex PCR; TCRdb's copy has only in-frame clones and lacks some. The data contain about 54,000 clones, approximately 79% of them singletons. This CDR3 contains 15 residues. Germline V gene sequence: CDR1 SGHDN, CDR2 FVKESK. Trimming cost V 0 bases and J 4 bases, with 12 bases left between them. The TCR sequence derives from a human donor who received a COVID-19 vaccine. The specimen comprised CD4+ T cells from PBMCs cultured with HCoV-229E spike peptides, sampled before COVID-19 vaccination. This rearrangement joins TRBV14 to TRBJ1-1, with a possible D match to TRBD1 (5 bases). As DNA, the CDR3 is TGTGCCAGCAGCCAAGAGAGGACAAGAGGCACTGAAGCTTTCTTT. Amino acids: CASSQERTRGTEAFF.